This TCR beta chain was captured in a study of T cells expressing NK-cell markers. On the study more broadly: Sorted T-cell subsets CD3+CD56+NKG2C+, CD3+CD56+NKG2C- and CD3+CD56-NKG2C+ were TCR beta-sequenced. Out of eight donors sequenced, seven tested HCMV-seropositive and the remaining one seronegative.

Germline V gene lookup returns CDR1 SGHNT and CDR2 YENEEA. CDR3 length equals 15 residues. For each CDR3 protein, TCRdb gives one entry from its re-call of the 5' RACE reads, without DNA. The sample data list around 470,000 distinct CDR3 sequences. Input material: blood T cells: a sorted CD56 or NKG2C T cell subset, CD4+ or CD8+ T cells, or bulk PBMC T cells (not recorded which). V gene TRBV11-3 combines with J gene TRBJ2-5; TCRdb's D gene call, TRBD2, goes unchecked for lack of DNA. This clonotype was obtained from a woman aged 50 to 60 in good health. The CDR3 is CASSSDTGRQETQYF.